The entry that follows covers one TCR beta chain sequence. What it binds is not known. The sample originates from a study of T cell repertoires in cytomegalovirus infection. At the level of the study: Used in the study were CMV epitopes, some recently identified and HLA-C-restricted, others well-studied and HLA-B-restricted. Indicated by public TCR beta signatures were CMV infection and matching HLA type. Points from the study as a whole: HLA-C-restricted TCR beta clonotypes specific for CMV led the ex vivo response.

V was shortened by 2 bases and J by 0 bases, with 5 bases between the two germline ends. This CDR3 contains 14 residues. Germline V gene lookup returns CDR1 MNHNY and CDR2 SVGAGI (reference sequence). TCRdb re-called the reads with MiXCR, one entry per CDR3 protein. The top ten hold around 14% of the sample, which has fewer than 900,000 distinct CDR3 sequences, under 35% seen once. The sample in question was cultured CD8+ T cells from PBMCs, obtained from culture after CMV antigen stimulation. The sequence derives from a human donor in good health (CMV status not recorded). Some clones in this sample may be carry-over from other donors' samples. The rearrangement joins TRBV6-6 to TRBJ1-3; D uncertain. Here the CDR3 reads CASSYVVSGNTIYF. In DNA form, the CDR3 reads TGTGCCAGCAGTTACGTAGTCTCTGGAAACACCATATATTTT.